Listed below are T cell receptor beta chains from one sample, sequenced in a study of T cells after yellow fever vaccination. TCRdb reprocessed the 5' RACE reads via MiXCR and lists one record per CDR3 protein. The sample shows about 320,000 distinct CDR3 sequences, 3.5% to 4.5% of them seen only once. The sample consisted of PBMCs, taken 15 days after the yellow fever booster vaccination. These receptors all stem from a man in his late teens or twenties who received the YFV17D yellow fever vaccine. Each CDR3 is given with its conserved first and last residue. A D gene is named only where the DNA matches it firmly. Size is stated for part of the rows, as once, few or many counts, or as a class when the clone is expanded.

-	TRBJ2-2	TRBV24-1	many	TGTGCCACCAGTGACCAGACAGGGAGGGGCACCGGGGAGCTGTTTTTT	CATSDQTGRGTGELFF
TRBD2	TRBJ2-1	TRBV30	few	TGTGCCTGGGAACATAAGGGACTAGCGGGGGGGCCTCAGTTCTTC	CAWEHKGLAGGPQFF
TRBD2	TRBJ2-7	TRBV5-1	few	TGCGCCAGCAGCCCAGGACTAGCGGGGGTTTCCTACGAGCAGTACTTC	CASSPGLAGVSYEQYF
TRBD2	TRBJ2-1	TRBV6-2/TRBV6-3	many	TGTGCCAGTACCAGGACTAGCGCGGGAAGTGAGCAGTTCTTC	CASTRTSAGSEQFF
TRBD1	TRBJ2-7	TRBV4-2	few	TGTGCCAGCAGCCAAGATCGAGGGACAGGGGGCAACGAGCAGTACTTC	CASSQDRGTGGNEQYF
TRBD2	TRBJ2-1	TRBV9	few	TGTGCCAGCAGCGGAACGACTAGCGGGGGTTACAATGAGCAGTTCTTC	CASSGTTSGGYNEQFF
-	TRBJ1-1	TRBV20-1	-	TGCAGTGCTGGGGGGTTCCGGAACACTGAAGCTTTCTTT	CSAGGFRNTEAFF
-	TRBJ2-3	TRBV20-1	many	TGCAGTGCTAGAGAGGTGTACACAGATACGCAGTATTTT	CSAREVYTDTQYF
TRBD1	TRBJ1-2	TRBV5-1	-	TGCGCCAGCAGCTTTGGACAGGGAAATCATGGCTACACCTTC	CASSFGQGNHGYTF
-	TRBJ1-2	TRBV19	-	TGTGCCAGTAGTATAGAGGCAGGACCCAGTAACTATGGCTACACCTTC	CASSIEAGPSNYGYTF
-	TRBJ1-5	TRBV6-2/TRBV6-3	-	TGTGCCAGCAGTTACCTAGACACCCTCAATCAGCCCCAGCATTTT	CASSYLDTLNQPQHF
-	TRBJ2-5	TRBV6-5	many	TGTGCCAGCGAAAGGGGGGAGACCCAGTACTTC	CASERGETQYF
-	TRBJ2-5	TRBV12-3/TRBV12-4	-	TGTGCCAGCACGAGTCAATCCCAAGAGACCCAGTACTTC	CASTSQSQETQYF
TRBD1	TRBJ2-2	TRBV29-1	-	TGCAGCGTGACAGGGGGCACCGGGGAGCTGTTTTTT	CSVTGGTGELFF
TRBD2	TRBJ2-1	TRBV5-1	few	TGCGCCAGCAGCCCGGGGGGGGGCTCTGCCTACAATGAGCAGTTCTTC	CASSPGGGSAYNEQFF
TRBD1	TRBJ1-1	TRBV7-9	many	TGTGCCAGCAGCGGACAGGGAGGCACTGAAGCTTTCTTT	CASSGQGGTEAFF
TRBD2	TRBJ2-7	TRBV3-1	many	TGTGCCAGCAGCCAAGGTAGCGGGGGTACCTACGAGCAGTACTTC	CASSQGSGGTYEQYF